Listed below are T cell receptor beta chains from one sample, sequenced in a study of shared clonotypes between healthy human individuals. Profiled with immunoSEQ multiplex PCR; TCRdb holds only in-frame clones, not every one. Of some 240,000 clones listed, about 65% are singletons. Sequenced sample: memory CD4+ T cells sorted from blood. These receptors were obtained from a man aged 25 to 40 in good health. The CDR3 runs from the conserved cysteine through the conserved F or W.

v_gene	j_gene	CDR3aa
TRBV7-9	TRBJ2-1	CASSVSQGSSYNEQFF
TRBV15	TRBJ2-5	CATSRGGRQETQYF
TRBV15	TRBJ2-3	CATSRASGRTDTQYF
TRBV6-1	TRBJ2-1	CAGSMRGTNEQFF
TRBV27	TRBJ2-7	CASRGDRGRYEQYF
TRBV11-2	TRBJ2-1	CASSLSSSSYNEQFF
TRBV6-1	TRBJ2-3	CASSGQGPVTDTQYF
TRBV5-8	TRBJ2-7	CASSLEYRTASYEQYF
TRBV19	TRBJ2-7	CASRSTASSYEQYF
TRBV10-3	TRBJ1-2	CAISPGAEHSGYTF
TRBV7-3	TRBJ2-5	CASSLSGGQETQYF
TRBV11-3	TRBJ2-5	CASSRGQNQETQYF
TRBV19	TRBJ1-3	CASSIRPGNTIYF
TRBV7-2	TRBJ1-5	CASSFSPTQPQHF
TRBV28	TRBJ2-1	CASSLRISYNEQFF
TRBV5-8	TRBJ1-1	CASSLAGRNTEAFF
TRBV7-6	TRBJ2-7	CASSLEGTSSYEQYF